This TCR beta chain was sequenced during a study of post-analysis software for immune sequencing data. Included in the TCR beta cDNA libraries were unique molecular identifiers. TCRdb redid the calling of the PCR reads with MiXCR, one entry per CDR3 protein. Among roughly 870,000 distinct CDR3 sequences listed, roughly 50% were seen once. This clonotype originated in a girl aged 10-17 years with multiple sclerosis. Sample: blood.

The CDR3 is CASSLIWGRGEQYF. The CDR3 DNA sequence: TGTGCCAGCAGCTTAATATGGGGCCGGGGCGAGCAGTACTTC. The chain joins TRBV7-2 to TRBJ2-7, with D perhaps matching TRBD1 or TRBD2 (5 bases each). The CDR3 length is 14 residues. Trimming stripped 2 bases from V and 6 bases from J, with 14 bases between. Per the germline V gene, CDR1 is SGHTA and CDR2 is FQGNSA.